The clone carrying this T cell receptor (beta chain) was recorded only once. Measured with immunoSEQ multiplex PCR; TCRdb has only the in-frame clones, and not every one. The sample carries 140,000 to 150,000 clones, around 87% recorded once. The CDR3 totals 12 residues. The germline CDR1 and CDR2 sequences are MDHEN and SYDVKM. V was clipped by 4 bases and J by 2 bases, with 6 bases between them. This entry belongs to a study of T cell responses to AZD1222 COVID-19 vaccine. V and J are TRBV28 and TRBJ2-7; D is ambiguous. The origin of this receptor is an adult in good health. This specimen was peripheral blood, taken on day 0 of AZD1222 vaccination. CDR3 protein: CASSYKTYEQYF. The DNA for the CDR3 is TGTGCCAGCAGTTATAAGACCTACGAGCAGTACTTC.